Listed below are T cell receptor beta chains from one sample, sequenced in a study of blood T cell repertoires in COVID-19. Clones were sequenced by immunoSEQ multiplex PCR, and TCRdb holds only the in-frame ones, with some missing. The sample has about 330,000 clones, roughly 83% seen once. Sample: peripheral blood. The source is a woman aged 50 to 65 with acute or convalescent COVID-19. Both conserved end residues are part of each CDR3. The order of the fields is V gene, clone size, J gene, D gene, CDR3 DNA, CDR3 protein. The D gene is left open where the match is weak. Size values are once, few and many counts, or a class for expanded clones, and some rows have none.

TRBV6-6	NA	TRBJ2-2	TRBD1	TGTGCCAGCAGTTCCCCGGGACAGGGCACCGGGGAGCTGTTTTTT	CASSSPGQGTGELFF
TRBV5-1	NA	TRBJ2-7	NA	TGCGCCAGCAGCTTGGGTTCAGGGTACTACGAGCAGTACTTC	CASSLGSGYYEQYF
TRBV9	few	TRBJ2-7	TRBD2	TGTGCCAGCAGCCGGGGGGTGGGTAGCTCGTACGAGCAGTACTTC	CASSRGVGSSYEQYF
TRBV4-2	NA	TRBJ2-1	NA	TGTGCCAGCAGCCAAGGTAGCGGATACAATGAGCAGTTCTTC	CASSQGSGYNEQFF
TRBV7-9	few	TRBJ1-1	TRBD1	TGTGCCAGCAGCGGGACCGTCCTCCAGGGGGGTGGCACTGAAGCTTTCTTT	CASSGTVLQGGGTEAFF
TRBV5-4	NA	TRBJ1-6	NA	TGTGCCAGCAGCTCCGCATTAGATAATTCACCCCTCCACTTT	CASSSALDNSPLHF
TRBV24-1	once	TRBJ2-3	TRBD2	TGTGCCACCGGTCTGCGGGAGGGCGGCACAGATACGCAGTATTTT	CATGLREGGTDTQYF
TRBV4-1	NA	TRBJ1-4	NA	TGCGCCAGCAGCCTAACAGGGACGGGCGAAAAACTGTTTTTT	CASSLTGTGEKLFF
TRBV6-2/TRBV6-3	NA	TRBJ1-5	NA	TGTGCCAGCAGTTATTTGGGCGTTAGGCAGCCCCAGCATTTT	CASSYLGVRQPQHF
TRBV3-1/TRBV3-2	few	TRBJ2-2	TRBD2	TGTGCCAGCAGCCCCGCCTGGAGACTAGCGGGAGAGGGCGGGGAGCTGTTTTTT	CASSPAWRLAGEGGELFF
TRBV6-2/TRBV6-3	few	TRBJ2-5	NA	TGTGCCAGCAGCGGACAGTTAATGGAGACCCAGTACTTC	CASSGQLMETQYF
TRBV6-5	NA	TRBJ2-5	NA	TGTGCCAGCGCCAATCTGGGGGGAGAGACCCAGTACTTC	CASANLGGETQYF
TRBV28	NA	TRBJ2-7	TRBD2	TGTGCCAGCAGAGTCACTCCGGGACTAGCAGACTCCTACGAGCAGTACTTC	CASRVTPGLADSYEQYF
TRBV3-1/TRBV3-2	NA	TRBJ1-5	NA	TGTGCCAGCAGCCCAGGGGACATCGGCAATCAGCCCCAGCATTTT	CASSPGDIGNQPQHF
TRBV6-5	NA	TRBJ1-1	TRBD1	TGTGCCAGCCGGGACAGGGGGCTTACTGAAGCTTTCTTT	CASRDRGLTEAFF
TRBV18	once	TRBJ2-2	TRBD2	TGTGCCAGCTCACCAGGGACTAGCGGGAACACCGGGGAGCTGTTTTTT	CASSPGTSGNTGELFF
TRBV5-4	NA	TRBJ2-5	NA	TGTGCCAGCAGCTTCGGGTTGGTCGGGGACAAAGAGACCCAGTACTTC	CASSFGLVGDKETQYF
TRBV5-4	NA	TRBJ1-1	NA	TGTGCCAGCAGCCCCACTTCGGGACACTGGAACACTGAAGCTTTCTTT	CASSPTSGHWNTEAFF
TRBV30	few	TRBJ2-3	NA	TGTGCCTGGAGGTTCGGGGGATTTGGTACAGATACGCAGTATTTT	CAWRFGGFGTDTQYF
TRBV9	NA	TRBJ1-4	NA	TGTGCCAGCAGCGTAGGTTCAGGGTCTGAAAAACTGTTTTTT	CASSVGSGSEKLFF
TRBV7-3	NA	TRBJ2-7	TRBD2	TGTGCCAGCAGCCTATTACCGGGACTAGCGGGGTCACAGTCCTACGAGCAGTACTTC	CASSLLPGLAGSQSYEQYF
TRBV9	NA	TRBJ2-7	NA	TGTGCCAGCGGCCCGTCCCTCAGGCGCGAAGAGCAGTACTTC	CASGPSLRREEQYF
TRBV20-1	NA	TRBJ2-7	TRBD2	TGCAGTGCTAGTAGATTGGTAGCGGGTCTGGAGCAGTACTTC	CSASRLVAGLEQYF
TRBV27	once	TRBJ1-1	NA	TGTGCCAGCAGTTTCCGGGGGGGCACTGAAGCTTTCTTT	CASSFRGGTEAFF